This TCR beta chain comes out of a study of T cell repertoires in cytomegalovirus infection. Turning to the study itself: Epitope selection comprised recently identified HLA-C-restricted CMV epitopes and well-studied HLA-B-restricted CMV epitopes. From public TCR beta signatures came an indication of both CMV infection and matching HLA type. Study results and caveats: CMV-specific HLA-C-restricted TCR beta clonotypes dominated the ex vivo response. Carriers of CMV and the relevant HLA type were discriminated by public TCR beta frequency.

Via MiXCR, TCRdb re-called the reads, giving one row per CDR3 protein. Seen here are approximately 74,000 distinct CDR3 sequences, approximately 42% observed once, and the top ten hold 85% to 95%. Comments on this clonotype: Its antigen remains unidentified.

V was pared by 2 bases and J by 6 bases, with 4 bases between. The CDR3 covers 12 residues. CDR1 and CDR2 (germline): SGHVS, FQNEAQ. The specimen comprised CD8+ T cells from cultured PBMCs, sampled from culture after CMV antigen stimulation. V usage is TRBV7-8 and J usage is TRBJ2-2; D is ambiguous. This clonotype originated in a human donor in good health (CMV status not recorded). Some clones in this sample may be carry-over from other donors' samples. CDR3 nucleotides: TGTGCCAGCAGCTTAACGGCCGGGGAGCTGTTTTTT. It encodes CASSLTAGELFF.